This T cell receptor beta chain was observed in a study of blood T cell repertoires in COVID-19. Across the whole study: PBMCs, B-cell-depleted T cells, or T cells provided the cDNA or gDNA that made up the material.

In the original analysis: Estimation of nucleated cell counts relied on the amplification of reference gene primers. Clones were sequenced by immunoSEQ multiplex PCR, and TCRdb holds only the in-frame ones, with some missing. V and J calls and clone size are given by that table; D and trimming were obtained from the DNA. This sample carries roughly 250,000 clones, roughly four fifths of them seen once, and the ten largest clones take 4.7%. V was cut by 5 bases and J by 7 bases, with 12 bases left in between. CDR1 and CDR2 (germline): SQVTM, ANQGSEA. This CDR3 has 12 residues. This chain uses TRBV29-1 with TRBJ1-5, with unresolved D. The sample consisted of peripheral blood. The receptor was derived from a woman aged 70 to 79 with acute or convalescent COVID-19. CDR3 residues: CSVRVWMQPQHF. CDR3 in DNA: TGCAGCGTTCGGGTATGGATGCAGCCCCAGCATTTT. The variable domain in full, with the rest retrieved from reference TRBV29-1 and TRBJ1-5, is SAVISQKPSRDICQRGTSLTIQCQVDSQVTMMFWYRQQPGQSLTLIATANQGSEATYESGFVIDKFPISRPNLTFSTLTVSNMSPEDSSIYLCSVRVWMQPQHFGDGTRLSIL.